Below are 8 T cell receptor beta chains sequenced from a single sample in a study of cytomegalovirus exposure and HLA in healthy donors. The PCR ran on 60 Vbeta and 13 Jbeta primers. Assay: immunoSEQ multiplex PCR; the TCRdb copy retains only in-frame clones and omits some. The top ten hold around 25% of the sample, which has about 85,000 clones, more than 75% seen once. The sample taken for sequencing was PBMCs. The receptors derive from a woman between 50 and 59 years old in good health and CMV-seropositive.

This clone was seen only a few times. The J gene is TRBJ2-7, the V gene TRBV2; possibly TRBD2 for D (5 bases). Trimming cost V 4 bases and J 3 bases, with 10 bases left between them. The CDR3 extends over 13 amino acids. Germline V lookup: CDR1 SNHLY, CDR2 FYNNEI. In DNA form, the CDR3 reads TGTGCCAGCAGTGGATTCGGGGTCTACGAGCAGTACGTC. Protein: CASSGFGVYEQYV.

This rearrangement joins TRBV11-2 to TRBJ2-1; D gene unclear. The CDR3 consists of 13 residues. Germline V gives CDR1 SGHAT, CDR2 FQNNGV. V dropped 5 bases and J dropped 3 bases, with 8 bases sitting between them. This CDR3 is CASSDTRYNEQFF. CDR3 sequence (DNA): TGTGCCAGCAGCGATACTCGCTACAATGAGCAGTTCTTC.

Concerning this clone: A junction boundary mismatches the germline segment, possibly from a read error. This chain joins TRBV4-1 and TRBJ1-1, with 10 bases identical to TRBD1. Germline CDR1 is MGHRA and CDR2 is YSYEKL. The CDR3 is 19 residues long. The DNA of the CDR3 is TGCGCCAGCAGCCAAGACCCCCGACAGGGGGCAAACGGGAACACTAAAGCTTTCTTT. This gives the protein CASSQDPRQGANGNTKAFF.

The chain has TRBV25-1 and TRBJ1-2, with 10 bases lining up with TRBD1. The CDR3 length is 14 residues. J gave up 5 bases and V 7 bases, and 7 bases lay outside the gene matches. Germline V gene lookup returns CDR1 MGHDK and CDR2 SYGVNS. The CDR3 nucleotides are TGTGCCAGCAAGTCCGGGACAGGGGTGTATGGCTACACCTTC. This codes for CASKSGTGVYGYTF.

The chain joins TRBV30 to TRBJ2-7; maybe TRBD2 (6 bases). V shed 0 bases and J shed 3 bases, with 15 bases lying between them. The CDR3 loop spans 15 amino acids. CDR1 and CDR2 from the germline V gene are GTSNPN and SVGIG (reference sequence). CDR3 DNA: TGTGCCTGGAGTGTAGGGGCGGGACCCCACTACGAGCAGTACTTC. Translated: CAWSVGAGPHYEQYF.

The chain links TRBV11-2 to TRBJ2-7; 8 bases are a match to TRBD1. The CDR3 runs 16 residues. V was pared by 4 bases and J by 0 bases, with 8 bases of the junction left unmatched. Germline CDR1 and CDR2: SGHAT and FQNNGV. The CDR3 spells CASSSIRDRTSYEQYF. CDR3 DNA sequence: TGTGCCAGCAGCTCAATCCGGGACAGGACCTCCTACGAGCAGTACTTC.

V is TRBV13 and J is TRBJ2-1, with 11 bases identical to TRBD1. The V gene's germline CDR1 is PRHDT and CDR2 FYEKMQ (reference sequence). V shed 4 bases, J shed 10 bases, and the junction held 12 bases outside the gene matches. This CDR3 spans 16 amino acids. The CDR3 DNA follows: TGTGCCAGCAGCTCCGCCGGGACAGGGGGGCTAAGCGAGCAGTTCTTC. It translates to CASSSAGTGGLSEQFF.

The count of this clone is one. The chain has TRBV6-6 and TRBJ2-7, with D tentatively TRBD1 (5 bases). Trimming cost V 5 bases and J 3 bases, with 11 bases left between them. This CDR3 contains 13 residues. In germline, CDR1 is MNHNY, CDR2 SVGAGI (reference sequence). CDR3 in amino acids: CASSLTAIYEQYF. For the CDR3, the DNA is TGTGCCAGCAGTCTGACAGCGATCTACGAGCAGTACTTC.